The 27 T cell receptor beta chains reported below all come from one sample, sequenced in a study of tumor-infiltrating lymphocytes in primary liver carcinoma. Germline DNA was also extracted, while the blood RNA originated from unsorted whole blood. Total RNA amounting to 450 to 550 ng was the source from which TCR beta cDNA was made with a constant-region primer. Three nested multiplex PCR rounds of slightly modified ARM-PCR generated TCR beta libraries. Primers for the first two PCR rounds were TRBV1-TRBV30 forward primers and a C-beta reverse primer (around 10 cycles per round). TCRdb re-called the multiplex PCR reads through MiXCR, storing one row per CDR3 protein. The sample shows about 350,000 distinct CDR3 sequences, around three fifths of them seen only once. Sequenced material: peripheral blood. All receptors derive from a middle-aged man with primary liver carcinoma and hepatitis B virus infection.

The chain recombines TRBV11-2 with TRBJ1-2; a weak D match, TRBD1 (6 bases). The length of the CDR3 is 15 residues. CDR1 SGHAT and CDR2 FQNNGV come from the germline V gene. Here the CDR3 DNA reads TGTGGCAGTAGCTTGGGGCGACAGGACGCGGGGGGCTACACCTTC. Protein product: CGSSLGRQDAGGYTF.

Concerning this clonotype: This likely comes from a read error, as the CDR3 has no conserved phenylalanine or tryptophan at its end. The gene calls are TRBV5-6 and TRBJ2-2, with TRBD2 matching 10 bases. The germline CDR1 and CDR2 sequences are SGHDT and YYEEEE. J lost 8 bases, V lost 2 bases, and 6 bases had no gene match. The CDR3 consists of 15 residues. The CDR3 here is CASSFLAGVTGELFS. CDR3 nucleotides: TGTGCCAGCAGCTTTCTAGCGGGAGTCACAGGGGAGCTGTTTTCT.

A remark on this clonotype: The junction departs from germline at one end; a sequencing error may be responsible. The gene calls are TRBV12-3 or TRBV12-4 and TRBJ2-7; TRBD2 matches 7 bases. The CDR3 consists of 14 residues. The CDR3 is CANSWGGKVYEQYF. The DNA for the CDR3 is TGTGCCAACAGTTGGGGGGGGAAGGTCTACGAGCAGTACTTC.

Comments on this clonotype: This may be a read error: a much more frequent sequence differs by one nucleotide. Lacking the conserved final phenylalanine or tryptophan, this CDR3 likely reflects a read error. The chain has TRBV5-6 and TRBJ2-1; 11 bases are a match to TRBD2. V shed 1 base, J shed 7 bases, and the junction held 13 bases outside the gene matches. The CDR3 contains 18 residues. Germline V CDR1 and CDR2: SGHDT, YYEEEE. The CDR3 reads CASSLYVSGRDGGNEQFL. The CDR3 coding sequence is TGTGCCAGCAGCTTGTACGTTAGCGGGAGGGACGGCGGAAATGAGCAGTTCCTC.

About this clonotype itself: Given a much more abundant clone one base away, this may be a read error. DNA of the CDR3: TGTGCCGGCAGAGGTGACAGGGGGCGAGAGCAGTACTTC. It specifies CAGRGDRGREQYF. This chain links TRBV6-2 or TRBV6-3 with TRBJ2-7; 10 bases agree with TRBD1. This CDR3 region has 13 residues. Germline CDR1 is MNHEY and CDR2 is SVGEGT.

Comment on this clonotype: Since the CDR3 does not end with the conserved phenylalanine or tryptophan, this likely comes from a read error. The chain has TRBV11-1 and TRBJ2-2; D is uncertain. Germline values: CDR1 SGHAT, CDR2 FQDESV (reference sequence). There are 14 residues in the CDR3. CDR3 amino acids: CASTQAANTGELFS. CDR3 coding DNA: TGTGCTAGCACCCAGGCGGCGAACACCGGGGAGCTGTTTTCT.

This clonotype was recorded a few times. The chain joins TRBV6-6 to TRBJ2-7; a weak D match, TRBD1 (6 bases). There are 17 residues in the CDR3. Trimming cost V 2 bases and J 2 bases, with 19 bases left between them. CDR1 and CDR2 from the germline V gene are MNHNY and SVGAGI (reference sequence). The CDR3 DNA is TGTGCCAGCAGTTACCTTCGGGACATCCTCAAAACCTACGAGCAGTACTTC. Translated, it gives CASSYLRDILKTYEQYF.

This clonotype was seen repeatedly, ten times or more. Here the CDR3 reads CSVGTESSYNEQFF. The CDR3 bases are TGCAGCGTTGGGACTGAGAGCTCCTACAATGAGCAGTTCTTC. This sequence joins TRBV29-1 and TRBJ2-1, with a possible D match to TRBD2 (5 bases). The V gene's germline CDR1 is SQVTM and CDR2 ANQGSEA. This CDR3 region has 14 residues. The V gene lost 4 bases and the J gene lost 0 bases, with 10 bases spanning the gap.

For this clonotype: Relative to the germline gene, one junction end is altered; a read error may explain this. The chain has TRBV6-5 and TRBJ2-1; D remains ambiguous. The CDR3 loop spans 14 amino acids. Germline V gene sequence: CDR1 MNHEY, CDR2 SVGAGI. CDR3 sequence reads: CASTNDTTYNEHFF. The CDR3 DNA is TGTGCCAGTACGAATGACACCACCTACAATGAGCACTTCTTC.

This clonotype was recorded at least ten times. The V call is TRBV11-2, the J call TRBJ2-5; 8 nucleotides line up with TRBD1. The CDR3 has 16 amino acids. Trimming took 2 bases from V and 4 from J; bases not matched to a gene: 9. Germline CDR1 and CDR2: SGHAT and FQNNGV. The CDR3 bases are TGTGCCAGCAGCTTATCGGACAGGGAGATTCCAGAGACCCAGTACTTC. Its translation is CASSLSDREIPETQYF.

About this clonotype itself: One end of the junction does not line up with germline, which may come from a read error. The V call is TRBV12-3 or TRBV12-4, the J call TRBJ2-4, with 7 bases lining up with TRBD1. The CDR3 totals 15 residues. The CDR3 reads CTSLDNRGAKNIQYF. The CDR3 DNA reads as TGTACCAGCCTTGACAACAGGGGAGCCAAAAACATTCAGTACTTC.

Remarks on this clonotype: A much larger clone lies a single base off, so this may be a read error. The chain recombines TRBV6-2 or TRBV6-3 with TRBJ2-3; 9 bases match TRBD2. V lost 11 bases to trimming and J lost 5 bases; unmatched junction nucleotides: 11. CDR1 is MNHEY, CDR2 SVGEGT, per germline. This CDR3 comprises 14 residues. DNA for the CDR3: TGTGCCTGTATGGATCAGCGGGGGGTAGATACGCAGTATTTT. This gives the protein CACMDQRGVDTQYF.

Worth noting for this clonotype: Since the CDR3 does not end with the conserved phenylalanine or tryptophan, this likely comes from a read error. V and J are TRBV4-2 and TRBJ2-2; D may be TRBD1 or TRBD2 (5 bases each). This CDR3 has 16 amino acids. V lost 5 bases and J 2 bases, leaving 15 bases between the germline ends. Germline lookup yields CDR1 LGHNA and CDR2 YNFKEQ. The CDR3 DNA sequence: TGTGCCAGCAGCTCCAGGAGAGGGGCTAACACCGGGGAGCTGTTTTTA. Encoded protein: CASSSRRGANTGELFL.

Notes on this clonotype: A much larger clonotype is one base distant, so this may be a read error. The chain combines TRBV6-2 or TRBV6-3 with TRBJ2-5; TRBD2 aligns across 8 bases. This CDR3 has 15 residues. The germline gives CDR1 MNHEY, CDR2 SVGEGT. CDR3 region: CANSNLAGGGETQYF. The CDR3, as DNA: TGTGCCAACAGTAACTTGGCGGGAGGTGGAGAGACCCAGTACTTC.

With respect to this clonotype: A much larger clone is a single base away; this may be a read error. The CDR3 carries no conserved terminal phenylalanine or tryptophan, so it likely arises from a read error. The V and J genes are TRBV10-2 and TRBJ1-1; D is undetermined. V was clipped by 0 bases and J by 3 bases, with 5 bases between them. Germline assignment: CDR1 WSHSY and CDR2 SAAADI. The length of the CDR3 is 13 residues. CDR3 loop: CASSESRYTEAFS. CDR3 DNA: TGCGCCAGCAGTGAGTCCAGGTACACTGAAGCTTTCTCT.

As to this clonotype: It may be a read error: a sequence one base away is much more abundant. J is TRBJ2-1 and V is TRBV5-4; 7 bases map to TRBD2. Trimming at V came to 3 bases and at J to 4 bases, leaving 13 bases not matched to a gene. Per germline, CDR1 SGHNT and CDR2 YYREEE (reference sequence). This CDR3 region has 17 residues. The CDR3 loop is CASSWADGTIRYNEQFF. CDR3 in DNA: TGTGCCAGCAGCTGGGCAGATGGGACTATCCGATACAATGAGCAGTTCTTC.

Of note for this clonotype: A junction end diverges from the germline sequence, so it may reflect a read error. The chain employs TRBV11-3 and TRBJ2-5; D is unclear. The CDR3 is made up of 13 amino acids. Germline-derived CDR1 and CDR2 are SGHNT and YENEEA. In DNA, the CDR3 is TGTGCCAGCATCTTAGGACCTCAAGAGACCCAGTATTTC. This sequence encodes CASILGPQETQYF.

Concerning this clonotype itself: A much larger clone differs by one base, so this may be a read error. The rearrangement joins TRBV14 to TRBJ2-3; D not certain. CDR3 length: 13 amino acids. CDR1 and CDR2 (germline): SGHDN, FVKESK. CDR3 residues: CTSSLTWTDTQYF. In DNA, the CDR3 is TGTACCAGCAGCCTTACGTGGACGGATACGCAGTATTTT.

The rearrangement joins TRBV29-1 to TRBJ2-7; tentatively, D is TRBD1 (6 bases). Germline lookup yields CDR1 SQVTM and CDR2 ANQGSEA. This CDR3 has 14 amino acids. V lost 5 bases and J lost 3, with 17 bases in between. CDR3 loop: CSVFLGTSFYEQYF. Here the CDR3 DNA reads TGCAGCGTTTTCTTGGGGACAAGCTTCTACGAGCAGTACTTC.

This clonotype has more than one count but fewer than ten. The V and J genes are TRBV30 and TRBJ2-7, with 9 bases lining up with TRBD1. This CDR3 comprises 14 residues. The V gene end was trimmed by 0 bases and the J gene end by 2 bases; junction bases not matched to a gene: 2. From germline, CDR1 is GTSNPN and CDR2 SVGIG (reference sequence). CDR3 protein: CAWSVTGGAYEQYF. Here the CDR3 DNA reads TGTGCCTGGAGTGTAACAGGGGGCGCCTACGAGCAGTACTTC.

Points on this clonotype: Relative to the germline gene, one junction end is altered; a read error may explain this. This rearrangement joins TRBV5-4 to TRBJ2-3, with TRBD2 as a possible D gene (6 bases). The CDR3 sequence is 15 residues long. The germline V gene encodes CDR1 SGHNT and CDR2 YYREEE (reference sequence). Here the CDR3 reads CVSSLGGPSADTQYF. The CDR3 coding sequence is TGTGTCAGCAGCCTCGGAGGGCCCTCCGCAGATACGCAGTATTTT. Full variable domain (rest looked up from reference TRBV5-4 and TRBJ2-3): ETGVTQSPTHLIKTRGQQVTLRCSSQSGHNTVSWYQQALGQGPQFIFQYYREEENGRGNFPPRFSGLQFPNYSSELNVNALELDDSALYLCVSSLGGPSADTQYFGPGTRLTVL.

This clonotype occurred once. This could be a read error, since a much larger clone is one nucleotide away. V and J are TRBV5-6 and TRBJ1-1, with D hard to call. V gave up 0 bases and J gave up 4 bases, with 10 bases separating them. The germline CDR1 and CDR2 sequences are SGHDT and YYEEEE. The CDR3 length is 14 residues. The CDR3 DNA sequence: TGTGCCAGCAGCTTGGGACTTATGAGCACTGAAGCTTTCTTT. As protein: CASSLGLMSTEAFF.

For this clonotype: A single base separates this from a much larger clone, so it may be a read error. The chain combines TRBV4-3 with TRBJ2-3; D unresolved. The CDR3 has 15 residues. The germline V and J ends were trimmed by 1 base and 2 bases, with 10 bases remaining between them. Germline values: CDR1 LGHNA, CDR2 YSLEER. The CDR3 DNA reads TGCGCCAGCAGCCAAGTCCCGACTGTCACAGATACGCAGTATTTT. Translating gives CASSQVPTVTDTQYF.

Comment on this clonotype: A much more abundant neighbour one base away suggests this may be a read error. This sequence joins TRBV4-2 and TRBJ2-5; D is unresolved. Germline V lookup: CDR1 LGHNA, CDR2 YNFKEQ. V was clipped by 2 bases and J by 4 bases, with 8 bases between them. This CDR3 is built from 13 residues. Written as DNA, the CDR3 is TGTGCCAGCAGCCAATACGGTACAGAGACCCAGTACTTC. Translation: CASSQYGTETQYF.

As concerns this clonotype: A much larger clone is a single base away; this may be a read error. The V call is TRBV6-5, the J call TRBJ2-7; TRBD2 aligns across 9 bases. CDR3 length: 20 amino acids. Germline V CDR1 and CDR2: MNHEY, SVGAGI. Here the CDR3 DNA reads TGTGCCAGCAGTTCAAAACCCCCCGGATTAGCGGGAGTCGGGTCCTACGAGCAGAACTTC. Residues: CASSSKPPGLAGVGSYEQNF.

Details on this clonotype: This could be a read error, since a much larger clone is one nucleotide away. The gene calls are TRBV4-3 and TRBJ2-7, with D possibly TRBD1 on 6 matching bases. The CDR3 runs 13 residues. From germline, CDR1 is LGHNA and CDR2 YSLEER. The CDR3, as DNA: TGCGTCAGCAGCCAACAGGGTTCCTACGAGCAGTACTTC. This codes for CVSSQQGSYEQYF.

Comments on this clonotype: A read error may produce the germline difference seen at one junction end. V usage is TRBV11-2 and J usage is TRBJ2-7; D may be TRBD1 (6 bases). The germline CDR1 and CDR2 sequences are SGHAT and FQNNGV. This CDR3 has 14 residues. The CDR3 DNA reads as TGTGCCACCAGCCCCACAGGGATCCGGGACGAGCAGTACTTC. Its translation is CATSPTGIRDEQYF.